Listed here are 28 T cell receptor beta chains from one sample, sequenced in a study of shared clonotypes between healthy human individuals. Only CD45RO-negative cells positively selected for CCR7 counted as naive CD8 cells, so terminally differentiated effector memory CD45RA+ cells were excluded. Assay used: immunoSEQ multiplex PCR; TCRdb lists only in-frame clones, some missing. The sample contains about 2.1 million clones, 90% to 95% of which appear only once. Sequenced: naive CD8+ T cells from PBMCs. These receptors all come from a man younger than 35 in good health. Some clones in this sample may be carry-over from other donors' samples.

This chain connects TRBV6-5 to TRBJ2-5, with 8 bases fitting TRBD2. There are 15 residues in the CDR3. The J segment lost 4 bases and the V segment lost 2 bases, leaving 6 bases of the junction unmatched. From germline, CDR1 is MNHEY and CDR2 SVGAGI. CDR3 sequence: CASSYVGLAPETQYF. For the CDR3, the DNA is TGTGCCAGCAGTTACGTCGGACTAGCTCCAGAGACCCAGTACTTC.

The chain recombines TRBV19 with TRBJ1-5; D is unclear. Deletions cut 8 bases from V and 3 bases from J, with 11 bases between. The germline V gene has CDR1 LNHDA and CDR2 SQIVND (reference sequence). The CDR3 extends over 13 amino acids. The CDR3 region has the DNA TGTGCCAGTCTGGAGGGCCCCAATCAGCCCCAGCATTTT. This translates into CASLEGPNQPQHF.

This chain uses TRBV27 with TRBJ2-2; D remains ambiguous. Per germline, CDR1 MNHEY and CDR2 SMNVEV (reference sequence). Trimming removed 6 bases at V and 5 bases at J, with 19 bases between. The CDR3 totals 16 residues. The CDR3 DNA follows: TGTGCCAGCAGCCTTTTCCGGTCGCTGGGGACCGGGGAGCTGTTTTTT. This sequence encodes CASSLFRSLGTGELFF.

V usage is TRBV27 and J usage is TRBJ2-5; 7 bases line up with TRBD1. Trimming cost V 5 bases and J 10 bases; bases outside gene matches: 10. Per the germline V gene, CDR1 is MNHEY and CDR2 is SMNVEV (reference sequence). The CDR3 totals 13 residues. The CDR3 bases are TGTGCCAGCAGTGCGGACAGGATGGTGAACCAGTACTTC. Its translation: CASSADRMVNQYF.

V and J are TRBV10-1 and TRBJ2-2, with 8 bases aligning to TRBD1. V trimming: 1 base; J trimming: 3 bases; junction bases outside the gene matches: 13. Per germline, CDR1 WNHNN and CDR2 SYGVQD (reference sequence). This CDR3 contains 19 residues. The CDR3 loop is CASSEFPSRDRRYTGELFF. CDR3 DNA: TGCGCCAGCAGTGAGTTCCCATCCCGGGACAGGAGGTACACCGGGGAGCTGTTTTTT.

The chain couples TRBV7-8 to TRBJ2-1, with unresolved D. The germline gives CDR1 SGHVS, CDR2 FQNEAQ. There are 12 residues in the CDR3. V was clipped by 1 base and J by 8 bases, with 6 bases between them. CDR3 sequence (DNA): TGTGCCAGCAGCTTAGAGTGGCATGAGCAGTTCTTC. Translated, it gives CASSLEWHEQFF.

The CDR3 nucleotides are TGTGCCAGCAGCCCCCTGAGCACCGGGGAGCTGTTTTTT. Protein sequence: CASSPLSTGELFF. The chain links TRBV7-6 to TRBJ2-2; D is unclear. Germline V gene data show CDR1 as SGHVS and CDR2 as FNYEAQ. V shed 5 bases and J shed 4 bases, with 8 bases lying between them. The CDR3 has 13 residues.

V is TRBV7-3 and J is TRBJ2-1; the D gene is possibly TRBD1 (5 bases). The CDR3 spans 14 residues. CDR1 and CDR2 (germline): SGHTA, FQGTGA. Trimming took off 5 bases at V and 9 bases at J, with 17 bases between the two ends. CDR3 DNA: TGTGCCAGCAGCACCAGGGCCCCCGGCCCTGAGCAGTTCTTC. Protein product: CASSTRAPGPEQFF.

In DNA form, the CDR3 reads TGTGCCAGCAGCTTAGCAGCGTTCAATGAGCAGTTCTTC. It translates to CASSLAAFNEQFF. This chain connects TRBV7-9 to TRBJ2-1; D remains unclear. Trimming left V 0 bases short and J 6 bases short, with 6 bases between. From germline, CDR1 is SEHNR and CDR2 FQNEAQ (reference sequence). The CDR3 contains 13 residues.

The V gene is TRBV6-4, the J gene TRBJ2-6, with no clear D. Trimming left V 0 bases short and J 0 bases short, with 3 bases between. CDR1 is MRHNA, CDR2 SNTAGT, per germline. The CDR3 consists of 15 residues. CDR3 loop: CASSDSHSGANVLTF. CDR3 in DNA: TGTGCCAGCAGTGACTCCCACTCTGGGGCCAACGTCCTGACTTTC.

The CDR3 nucleotides are TGTGCCAGCAGCGAAACGGACAGGCCTCGCACAGATACGCAGTATTTT. This translates into CASSETDRPRTDTQYF. The genes are TRBV7-6 and TRBJ2-3; the match to TRBD1 covers 7 bases. The CDR3 has 16 residues. The trim removed 5 bases at V and 1 base at J, leaving 9 bases unmatched. Looked up from germline, CDR1 is SGHVS and CDR2 is FNYEAQ.

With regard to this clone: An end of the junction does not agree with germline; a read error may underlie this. Written as DNA, the CDR3 is TGTGCCAGCACCCCAGGGTTCCAAGAGACCCATTACTTC. It encodes CASTPGFQETHYF. The V and J genes are TRBV7-8 and TRBJ2-5, with D tentatively TRBD1 (5 bases). The germline CDR1 and CDR2 sequences are SGHVS and FQNEAQ. CDR3 length equals 13 residues.

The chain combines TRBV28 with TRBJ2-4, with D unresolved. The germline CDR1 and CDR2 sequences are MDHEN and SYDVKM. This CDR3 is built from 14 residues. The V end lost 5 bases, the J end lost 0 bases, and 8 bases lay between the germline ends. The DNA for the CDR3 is TGTGCCAGCAGTCCCAAACTAGCCAAAAACATTCAGTACTTC. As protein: CASSPKLAKNIQYF.

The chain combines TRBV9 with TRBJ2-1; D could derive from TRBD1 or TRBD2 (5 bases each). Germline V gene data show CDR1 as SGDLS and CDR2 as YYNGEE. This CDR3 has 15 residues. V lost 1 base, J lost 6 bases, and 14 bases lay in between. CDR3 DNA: TGTGCCAGCAGCGTAACCGGGACCCCGGTCAATGAGCAGTTCTTC. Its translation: CASSVTGTPVNEQFF. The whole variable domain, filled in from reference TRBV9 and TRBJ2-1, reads DSGVTQTPKHLITATGQRVTLRCSPRSGDLSVYWYQQSLDQGLQFLIQYYNGEERAKGNILERFSAQQFPDLHSELNLSSLELGDSALYFCASSVTGTPVNEQFFGPGTRLTVL.

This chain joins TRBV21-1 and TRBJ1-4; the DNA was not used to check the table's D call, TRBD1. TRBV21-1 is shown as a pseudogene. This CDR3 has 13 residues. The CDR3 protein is CASSKTPNEKLFF. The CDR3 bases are TGTGCCAGCAGCAAAACACCCAATGAAAAACTGTTTTTT.

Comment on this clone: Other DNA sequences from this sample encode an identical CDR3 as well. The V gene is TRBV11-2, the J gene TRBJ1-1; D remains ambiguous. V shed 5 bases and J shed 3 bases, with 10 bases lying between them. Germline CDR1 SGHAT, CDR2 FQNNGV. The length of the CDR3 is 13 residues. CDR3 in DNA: TGTGCCAGCAGCCTAGGACGGTACACTGAAGCTTTCTTT. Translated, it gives CASSLGRYTEAFF.

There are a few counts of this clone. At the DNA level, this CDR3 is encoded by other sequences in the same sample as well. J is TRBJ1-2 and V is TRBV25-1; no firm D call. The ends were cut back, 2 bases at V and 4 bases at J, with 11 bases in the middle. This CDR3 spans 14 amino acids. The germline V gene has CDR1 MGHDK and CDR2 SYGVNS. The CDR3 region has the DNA TGTGCCAGCAGTGAACTCGGACGGAGCTATGGCTACACCTTC. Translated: CASSELGRSYGYTF.

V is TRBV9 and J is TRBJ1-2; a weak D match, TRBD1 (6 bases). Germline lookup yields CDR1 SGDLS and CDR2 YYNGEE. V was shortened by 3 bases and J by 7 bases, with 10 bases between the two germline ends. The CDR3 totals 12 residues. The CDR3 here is CASSGPQGGYTF. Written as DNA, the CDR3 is TGTGCCAGCAGCGGACCACAGGGTGGCTACACCTTC.

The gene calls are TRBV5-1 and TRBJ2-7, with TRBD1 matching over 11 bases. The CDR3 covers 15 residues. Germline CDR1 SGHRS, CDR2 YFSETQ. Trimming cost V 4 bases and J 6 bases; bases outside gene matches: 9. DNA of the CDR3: TGCGCCAGCAGCCTGGGGACAGGGGGGACGATCGAGCAGTACTTC. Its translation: CASSLGTGGTIEQYF.

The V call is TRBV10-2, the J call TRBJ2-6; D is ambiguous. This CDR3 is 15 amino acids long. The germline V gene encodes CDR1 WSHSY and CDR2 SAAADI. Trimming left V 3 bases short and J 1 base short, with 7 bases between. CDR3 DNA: TGCGCCAGCAGTGACGCCTTGTCTGGGGCCAACGTCCTGACTTTC. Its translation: CASSDALSGANVLTF.

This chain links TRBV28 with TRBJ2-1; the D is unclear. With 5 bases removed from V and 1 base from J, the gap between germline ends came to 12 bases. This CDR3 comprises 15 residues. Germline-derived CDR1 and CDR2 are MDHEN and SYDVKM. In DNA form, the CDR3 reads TGTGCCAGCAGTGTGGTCCGCAGATCCTACAATGAGCAGTTCTTC. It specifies CASSVVRRSYNEQFF.

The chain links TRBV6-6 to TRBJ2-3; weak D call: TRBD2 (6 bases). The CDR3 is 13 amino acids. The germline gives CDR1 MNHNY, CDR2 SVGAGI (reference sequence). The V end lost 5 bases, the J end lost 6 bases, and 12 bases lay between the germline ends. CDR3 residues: CASSPLRGDTQYF. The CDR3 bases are TGTGCCAGCAGTCCCCTCCGGGGGGATACGCAGTATTTT.

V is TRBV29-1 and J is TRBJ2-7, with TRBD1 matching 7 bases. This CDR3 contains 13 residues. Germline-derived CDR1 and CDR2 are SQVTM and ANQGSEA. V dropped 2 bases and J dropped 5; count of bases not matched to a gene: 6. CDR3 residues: CSVELGQMDEQYF. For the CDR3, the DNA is TGCAGCGTTGAACTGGGACAGATGGACGAGCAGTACTTC.

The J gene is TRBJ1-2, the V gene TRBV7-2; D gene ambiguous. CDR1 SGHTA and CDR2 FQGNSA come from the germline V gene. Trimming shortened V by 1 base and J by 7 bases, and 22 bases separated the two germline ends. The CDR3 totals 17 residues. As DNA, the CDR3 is TGTGCCAGCAGCTTAGTATGGACCTCCCCGAGTTATAGTGGCTACACCTTC. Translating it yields CASSLVWTSPSYSGYTF.

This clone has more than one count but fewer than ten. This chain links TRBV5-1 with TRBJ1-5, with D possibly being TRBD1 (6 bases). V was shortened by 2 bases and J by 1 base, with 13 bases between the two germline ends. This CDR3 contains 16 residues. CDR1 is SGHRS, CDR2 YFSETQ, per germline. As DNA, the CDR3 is TGCGCCAGCAGCTTTTATCCCCAGGGGAGCAATCAGCCCCAGCATTTT. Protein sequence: CASSFYPQGSNQPQHF. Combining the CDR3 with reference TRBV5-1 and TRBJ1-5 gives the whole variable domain KAGVTQTPRYLIKTRGQQVTLSCSPISGHRSVSWYQQTPGQGLQFLFEYFSETQRNKGNFPGRFSGRQFSNSRSEMNVSTLELGDSALYLCASSFYPQGSNQPQHFGDGTRLSIL.

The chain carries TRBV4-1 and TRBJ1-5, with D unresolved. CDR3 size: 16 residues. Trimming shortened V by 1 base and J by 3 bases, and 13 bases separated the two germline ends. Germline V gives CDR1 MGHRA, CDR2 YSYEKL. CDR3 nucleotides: TGCGCCAGCAGCCAAGGTGGGCGGAGCCTCAATCAGCCCCAGCATTTT. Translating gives CASSQGGRSLNQPQHF.

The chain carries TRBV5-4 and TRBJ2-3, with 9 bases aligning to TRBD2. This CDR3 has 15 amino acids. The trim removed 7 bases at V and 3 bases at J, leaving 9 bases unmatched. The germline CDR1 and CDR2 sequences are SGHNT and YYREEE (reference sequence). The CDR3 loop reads CASRDGGRGTDTQYF. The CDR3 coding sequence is TGTGCCAGCCGAGATGGCGGGAGGGGGACAGATACGCAGTATTTT. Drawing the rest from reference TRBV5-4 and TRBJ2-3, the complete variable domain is ETGVTQSPTHLIKTRGQQVTLRCSSQSGHNTVSWYQQALGQGPQFIFQYYREEENGRGNFPPRFSGLQFPNYSSELNVNALELDDSALYLCASRDGGRGTDTQYFGPGTRLTVL.

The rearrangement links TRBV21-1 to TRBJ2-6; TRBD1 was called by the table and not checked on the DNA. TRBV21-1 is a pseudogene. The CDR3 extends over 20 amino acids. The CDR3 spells CASSKVGTSRHFPGANVLTF. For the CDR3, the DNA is TGTGCCAGCAGCAAAGTTGGTACTTCCCGACACTTCCCTGGGGCCAACGTCCTGACTTTC.